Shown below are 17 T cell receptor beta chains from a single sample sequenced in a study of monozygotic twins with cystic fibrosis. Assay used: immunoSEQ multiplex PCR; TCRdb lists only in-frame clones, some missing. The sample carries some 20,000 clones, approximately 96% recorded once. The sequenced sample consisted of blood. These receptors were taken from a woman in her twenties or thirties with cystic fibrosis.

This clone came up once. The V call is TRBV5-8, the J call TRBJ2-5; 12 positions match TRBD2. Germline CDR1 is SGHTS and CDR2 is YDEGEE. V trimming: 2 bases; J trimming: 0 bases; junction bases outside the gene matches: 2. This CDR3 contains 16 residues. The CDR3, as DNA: TGTGCCAGCAGCTTAGGACTAGCGGGGAACCAAGAGACCCAGTACTTC. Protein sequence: CASSLGLAGNQETQYF.

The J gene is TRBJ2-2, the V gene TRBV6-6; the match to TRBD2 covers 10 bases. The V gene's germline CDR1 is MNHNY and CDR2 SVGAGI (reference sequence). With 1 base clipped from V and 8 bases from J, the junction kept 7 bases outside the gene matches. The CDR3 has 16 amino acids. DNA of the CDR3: TGTGCCAGCAGTTACTGGCTAGCGGGGGCGGAAGGGGAGCTGTTTTTT. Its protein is CASSYWLAGAEGELFF.

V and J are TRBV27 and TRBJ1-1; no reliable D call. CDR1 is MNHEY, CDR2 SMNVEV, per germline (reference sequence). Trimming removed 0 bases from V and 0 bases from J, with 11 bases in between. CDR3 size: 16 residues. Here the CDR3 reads CASSLSRAGMNTEAFF. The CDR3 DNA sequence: TGTGCCAGCAGTTTATCGAGGGCAGGAATGAACACTGAAGCTTTCTTT.

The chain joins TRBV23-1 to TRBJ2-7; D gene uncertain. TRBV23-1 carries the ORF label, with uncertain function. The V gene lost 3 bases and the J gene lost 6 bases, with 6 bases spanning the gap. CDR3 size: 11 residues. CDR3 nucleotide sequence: TGCGCCAGCAGTCATGGTTCCGAGCAGTACTTC. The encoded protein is CASSHGSEQYF.

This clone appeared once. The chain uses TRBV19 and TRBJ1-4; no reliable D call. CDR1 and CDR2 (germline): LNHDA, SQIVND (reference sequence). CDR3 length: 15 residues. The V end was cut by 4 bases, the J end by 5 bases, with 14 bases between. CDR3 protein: CASSKTTGKNEKLFF. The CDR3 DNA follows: TGTGCCAGTAGTAAGACGACTGGTAAGAATGAAAAACTGTTTTTT.

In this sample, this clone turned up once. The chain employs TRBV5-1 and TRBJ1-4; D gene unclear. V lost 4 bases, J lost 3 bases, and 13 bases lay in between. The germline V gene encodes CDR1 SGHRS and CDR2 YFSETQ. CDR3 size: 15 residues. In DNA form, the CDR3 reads TGCGCCAGCAGCGAGACTCCGACGGCTAATGAAAAACTGTTTTTT. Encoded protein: CASSETPTANEKLFF.

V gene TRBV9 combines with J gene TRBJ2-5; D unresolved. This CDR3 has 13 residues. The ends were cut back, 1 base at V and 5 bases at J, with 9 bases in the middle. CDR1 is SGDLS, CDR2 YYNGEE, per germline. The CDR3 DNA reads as TGTGCCAGCAGCGTACGGCTTGGGGAGACCCAGTACTTC. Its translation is CASSVRLGETQYF.

The CDR3 nucleotides read TGTGCCAGCAGCACAGGGGGGACTTACAATGAGCAGTTCTTC. Protein: CASSTGGTYNEQFF. The gene calls are TRBV6-6 and TRBJ2-1; 8 bases align to TRBD1. With V trimmed by 6 bases and J by 4 bases, 5 bases remained unmatched. The CDR3 length is 14 residues. The germline CDR1 and CDR2 sequences are MNHNY and SVGAGI (reference sequence).

Here the CDR3 reads CASSAISGAVNEQFF. For the CDR3, the DNA is TGTGCCAGCAGCGCGATTAGTGGGGCAGTCAATGAGCAGTTCTTC. This rearrangement joins TRBV9 to TRBJ2-1; tentatively, D is TRBD1 (5 bases). Germline values: CDR1 SGDLS, CDR2 YYNGEE. CDR3 length: 15 amino acids. V was cut by 3 bases and J by 6 bases, with 16 bases left in between.

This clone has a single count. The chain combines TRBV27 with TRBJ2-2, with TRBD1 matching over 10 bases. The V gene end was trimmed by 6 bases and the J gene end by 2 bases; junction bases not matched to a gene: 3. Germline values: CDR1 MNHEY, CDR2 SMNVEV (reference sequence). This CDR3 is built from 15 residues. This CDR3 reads CASRRQGANTGELFF. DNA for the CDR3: TGTGCCAGCAGAAGACAGGGGGCCAACACCGGGGAGCTGTTTTTT.

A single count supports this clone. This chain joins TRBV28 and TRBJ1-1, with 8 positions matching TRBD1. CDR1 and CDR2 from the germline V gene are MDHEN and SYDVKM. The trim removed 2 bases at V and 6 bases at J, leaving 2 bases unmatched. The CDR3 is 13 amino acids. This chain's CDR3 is CASSLGTGPEAFF. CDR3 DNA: TGTGCCAGCAGTTTAGGGACAGGCCCTGAAGCTTTCTTT.

The CDR3 reads CASSIVGRETQYF. The CDR3 DNA follows: TGTGCCAGTAGTATAGTGGGACGAGAGACCCAGTACTTC. The chain employs TRBV19 and TRBJ2-5; D might be TRBD1 or TRBD2, each matching 5 bases. V was shortened by 1 base and J by 4 bases, with 7 bases between the two germline ends. CDR1 and CDR2 (germline): LNHDA, SQIVND (reference sequence). The CDR3 is 13 residues long.

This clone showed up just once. CDR3 bases: TGTGCCAGCAGCAAAGAGGAACCATTGACCACCGGGGAGCTGTTTTTT. Translating it yields CASSKEEPLTTGELFF. The chain employs TRBV21-1 and TRBJ2-2. TRBV21-1 is assigned pseudogene status. There are 16 residues in the CDR3.

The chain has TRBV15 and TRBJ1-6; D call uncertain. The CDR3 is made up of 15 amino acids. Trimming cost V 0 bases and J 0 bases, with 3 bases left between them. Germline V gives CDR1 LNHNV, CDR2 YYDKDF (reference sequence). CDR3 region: CATSRESSYNSPLHF. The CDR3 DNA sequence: TGTGCCACCAGCAGAGAGAGCTCCTATAATTCACCCCTCCACTTT. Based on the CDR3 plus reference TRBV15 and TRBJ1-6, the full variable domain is DAMVIQNPRYQVTQFGKPVTLSCSQTLNHNVMYWYQQKSSQAPKLLFHYYDKDFNNEADTPDNFQSRRPNTSFCFLDIRSPGLGDTAMYLCATSRESSYNSPLHFGNGTRLTVT.

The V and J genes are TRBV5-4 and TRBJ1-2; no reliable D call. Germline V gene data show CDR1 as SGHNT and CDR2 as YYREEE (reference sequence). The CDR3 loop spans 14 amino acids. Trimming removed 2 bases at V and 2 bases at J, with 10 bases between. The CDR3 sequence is CASSFGGRNYGYTF. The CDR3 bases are TGTGCCAGCAGCTTCGGAGGGCGAAACTATGGCTACACCTTC.

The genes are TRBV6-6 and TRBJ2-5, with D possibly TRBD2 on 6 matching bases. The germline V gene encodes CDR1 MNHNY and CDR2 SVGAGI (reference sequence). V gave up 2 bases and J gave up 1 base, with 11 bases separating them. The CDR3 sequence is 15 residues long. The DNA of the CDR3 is TGTGCCAGCAGTTACGGTGCGGGGCGCCAAGAGACCCAGTACTTC. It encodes CASSYGAGRQETQYF.

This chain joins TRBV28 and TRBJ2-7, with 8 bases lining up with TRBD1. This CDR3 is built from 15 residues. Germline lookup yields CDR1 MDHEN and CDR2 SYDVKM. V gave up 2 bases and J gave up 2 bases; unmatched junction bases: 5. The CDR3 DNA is TGTGCCAGCAGTTTAGGGGACAGGCGCACCTACGAGCAGTACTTC. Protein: CASSLGDRRTYEQYF. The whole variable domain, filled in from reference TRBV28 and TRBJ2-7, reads DVKVTQSSRYLVKRTGEKVFLECVQDMDHENMFWYRQDPGLGLRLIYFSYDVKMKEKGDIPEGYSVSREKKERFSLILESASTNQTSMYLCASSLGDRRTYEQYFGPGTRLTVT.